The entry below describes one T cell receptor beta chain. Sequencing was performed with immunoSEQ multiplex PCR; in TCRdb, only in-frame clones are kept and a portion is missing. The sample consists of tens of thousands of clones, around 90% of them appearing once. The sample is drawn from a study of T cell changes during pregnancy in multiple sclerosis. V lost 5 bases to trimming and J lost 6 bases; unmatched junction nucleotides: 6. Per germline, CDR1 SGHAT and CDR2 FQNNGV. The CDR3 length is 13 residues. The sequencing here drew on peripheral blood, taken in the third trimester of pregnancy. V gene TRBV11-2 combines with J gene TRBJ2-5, with TRBD1 matching over 7 bases. The receptor was derived from a female donor with multiple sclerosis, enrolled in a pregnancy study. The CDR3 protein is CASSPTGVQTQYF. CDR3 DNA: TGTGCCAGCAGCCCTACAGGGGTCCAGACCCAGTACTTC.